This passage covers 15 T cell receptor beta chains from one sample sequenced in a study of T cells in Graves' hyperthyroidism and ophthalmopathy. Using RNA transcripts as the source, TCR beta CDR3 regions were amplified. First-round RT-PCR with HTBI primers amplified the TCR CDR3 region. TCRdb recomputed calls from the multiplex PCR reads with MiXCR, one row per CDR3 protein. This sample has 250,000 to 300,000 distinct CDR3 sequences, with approximately 13% found just once. The sample taken for sequencing was blood. These TCRs come from a woman aged 40 to 49 with Graves' hyperthyroidism.

The chain recombines TRBV7-2 with TRBJ2-7, with 9 nucleotides matching TRBD2. CDR1 is SGHTA, CDR2 FQGNSA, per germline. Unmatched junction bases numbered 9, after V lost 2 bases and J lost 7 bases. The CDR3 is 15 residues long. The CDR3 nucleotides are TGTGCCAGCAGCTTATCTGTCGGGACTAGCAGGGAGCAGTACTTC. Translating gives CASSLSVGTSREQYF.

This clonotype showed up just a few times. V is TRBV28 and J is TRBJ2-4; 7 nucleotides agree with TRBD2. CDR3 length: 16 residues. CDR1 MDHEN and CDR2 SYDVKM come from the germline V gene. J gave up 0 bases and V 6 bases, and 8 bases lay outside the gene matches. Here the CDR3 reads CASRDLAVLAKNIQYF. In DNA form, the CDR3 reads TGTGCCAGCAGAGATCTAGCGGTTCTAGCCAAAAACATTCAGTACTTC.

This clonotype was counted at least ten times. The V and J genes are TRBV29-1 and TRBJ1-3; D is uncertain. This CDR3 region has 12 residues. The V end was cut by 6 bases, the J end by 0 bases, with 6 bases between. Germline V gives CDR1 SQVTM, CDR2 ANQGSEA. CDR3 DNA: TGCAGCGTACACATCTCTGGAAACACCATATATTTT. It encodes CSVHISGNTIYF.

V is TRBV3-1 and J is TRBJ2-5; D might be TRBD1 (5 bases). Germline V gene data show CDR1 as LGHDT and CDR2 as YNNKEL (reference sequence). Trimming cost V 5 bases and J 2 bases, with 9 bases left between them. This CDR3 is 13 amino acids long. The CDR3 loop is CASSNGQQETQYF. CDR3 coding DNA: TGTGCCAGCAGCAACGGACAACAAGAGACCCAGTACTTC.

This clonotype was counted many times. This chain connects TRBV20-1 to TRBJ2-1; the match to TRBD2 covers 7 bases. The CDR3 is 14 amino acids. Germline trimming cut 2 bases from V and 7 bases from J; bases unmatched to any gene: 8. Germline V gene data show CDR1 as DFQATT and CDR2 as SNEGSKA (reference sequence). As DNA, the CDR3 is TGCAGTGCTAGATCTTCTAGCGGCCCTAATGAGCAGTTCTTC. It encodes CSARSSSGPNEQFF.

This clonotype was counted ten times or more. This sequence joins TRBV6-5 and TRBJ2-7; 9 nucleotides match TRBD2. The V segment lost 3 bases and the J segment 3 bases; nucleotides outside the gene matches: 15. The CDR3 is 18 amino acids. Germline CDR1 MNHEY, CDR2 SVGAGI. CDR3 amino acids: CASSYRGAGTSTIYEQYF. The CDR3, as DNA: TGTGCCAGCAGTTATAGAGGGGCCGGGACTAGCACGATCTACGAGCAGTACTTC.

This clonotype was seen more than once but under ten times. V usage is TRBV4-2 and J usage is TRBJ2-7; 7 bases agree with TRBD1. Looked up from germline, CDR1 is LGHNA and CDR2 is YNFKEQ. Trimming cost V 2 bases and J 5 bases; bases outside gene matches: 6. The CDR3 is 14 amino acids. This chain's CDR3 is CASSQQGERNEQYF. DNA of the CDR3: TGTGCCAGCAGCCAACAGGGGGAGAGAAACGAGCAGTACTTC.

This clonotype was picked up many times. J is TRBJ2-1 and V is TRBV12-5; D is unresolved. The germline CDR1 and CDR2 sequences are LGHNT and FRNRAP. The CDR3 is 13 amino acids. V lost 0 bases to trimming and J lost 14 bases, with 14 bases between them. CDR3 nucleotides: TGTGCTAGTGGTTTGGTACCGTGGCCTAGTGAGTTCTTC. This gives the protein CASGLVPWPSEFF.

This clonotype appeared many times. The chain is built from TRBV28 and TRBJ1-1; unclear D gene. Trimming cost V 2 bases and J 5 bases, with 15 bases left between them. The CDR3 extends over 15 amino acids. Germline lookup yields CDR1 MDHEN and CDR2 SYDVKM. The CDR3 DNA follows: TGTGCCAGCAGTTTAACCCCAGCACGAGGGACTGAAGCTTTCTTT. Translating gives CASSLTPARGTEAFF.

This clonotype was detected ten times or more. The chain links TRBV28 to TRBJ1-5, with D maybe TRBD1 (5 bases). Germline CDR1 reads MDHEN; CDR2 reads SYDVKM. With 5 bases removed from V and 6 bases from J, the gap between germline ends came to 14 bases. The CDR3 sequence is 14 residues long. The CDR3 protein is CASSGDSGPQPQHF. CDR3 coding DNA: TGTGCCAGCAGTGGAGACAGTGGTCCTCAGCCCCAGCATTTT. Filled out from reference TRBV28 and TRBJ1-5, the complete variable domain reads DVKVTQSSRYLVKRTGEKVFLECVQDMDHENMFWYRQDPGLGLRLIYFSYDVKMKEKGDIPEGYSVSREKKERFSLILESASTNQTSMYLCASSGDSGPQPQHFGDGTRLSIL.

This chain links TRBV2 with TRBJ1-5, with D maybe TRBD1 (6 bases). Trimming took off 9 bases at V and 1 base at J, with 19 bases between the two ends. Looked up from germline, CDR1 is SNHLY and CDR2 is FYNNEI. This CDR3 has 16 amino acids. This CDR3 reads CARRGGEGGSNQPQHF. The CDR3 DNA sequence: TGTGCCAGGAGGGGGGGGGAGGGCGGGAGCAATCAGCCCCAGCATTTT. Full variable domain (rest looked up from reference TRBV2 and TRBJ1-5): EPEVTQTPSHQVTQMGQEVILRCVPISNHLYFYWYRQILGQKVEFLVSFYNNEISEKSEIFDDQFSVERPDGSNFTLKIRSTKLEDSAMYFCARRGGEGGSNQPQHFGDGTRLSIL.

This clonotype occurred many times. The CDR3 region has the DNA TGTGCCAGCAGTTTTTCCGGGGGCTATCAGCCCCAGCATTTT. Its protein product is CASSFSGGYQPQHF. The chain has TRBV12-3 or TRBV12-4 and TRBJ1-5, with a tentative D call TRBD1 (6 bases). Trimming left V 3 bases short and J 5 bases short, with 11 bases between. CDR3 size: 14 residues.

The chain employs TRBV18 and TRBJ2-7, with D uncertain. With 3 bases removed from V and 0 bases from J, the gap between germline ends came to 15 bases. This CDR3 comprises 16 residues. The V gene's germline CDR1 is KGHSH and CDR2 LQKENI. The CDR3 protein is CASSPEMIGFSYEQYF. The DNA for the CDR3 is TGTGCCAGCTCACCTGAAATGATCGGGTTCTCCTACGAGCAGTACTTC.

This chain connects TRBV4-1 to TRBJ2-1; TRBD2 aligns across 11 bases. This CDR3 is built from 17 residues. Per the germline V gene, CDR1 is MGHRA and CDR2 is YSYEKL. J gave up 0 bases and V 4 bases, and 5 bases lay outside the gene matches. The CDR3 is CASSLFTSGSSYNEQFF. CDR3 in DNA: TGCGCCAGCAGCCTATTTACTAGCGGGAGCTCCTACAATGAGCAGTTCTTC.

This clonotype was seen a handful of times. The chain recombines TRBV19 with TRBJ2-3, with 13 bases aligning to TRBD2. Trimming at V came to 10 bases and at J to 5 bases, leaving 12 bases not matched to a gene. The germline V gene has CDR1 LNHDA and CDR2 SQIVND (reference sequence). This CDR3 is 16 amino acids long. CDR3 sequence reads: CATANRLAGGVDTQYF. The CDR3 nucleotides read TGTGCCACCGCAAACCGACTAGCGGGAGGAGTAGATACGCAGTATTTT.